The present TCR beta chain was sequenced within a study of OX40 agonist ivuxolimab in advanced cancers. In the study overall: Patients in the trial were receiving intravenous ivuxolimab every 2 weeks, at doses of 0.01 to 10 mg/kg.

Overall study findings and caveats: At 0.1-3.0 mg/kg, partial responders had clonal expansion among the lowest observed. In the 0.1 to 3.0 mg/kg range, CD4+ and CD8+ blood T cells had expanded clonally by week 6.

Researchers took blood at baseline, on cycle 4 day 1, and on cycle 7 day 1. The CDR3 runs 17 residues. J gave up 6 bases and V 3 bases, and 14 bases lay outside the gene matches. Germline V CDR1 and CDR2: SGHVS, FQNEAQ. In regard to this clone: Its target is unknown.

Profiling relied on immunoSEQ multiplex PCR, and the TCRdb table lists in-frame clones only, not all of them. This table holds roughly 53,000 clones, more than 75% found once. The TCR comes from an adult with an advanced solid tumor such as melanoma, head and neck, liver or kidney cancer. Sample: CD4+ or CD8+ T cells sorted from blood, taken in a trial of the OX40 agonist ivuxolimab. The chain employs TRBV7-8 and TRBJ1-1; TRBD1 aligns across 9 bases. CDR3 amino acids: CASSFKGQGRSSPEAFF. DNA of the CDR3: TGTGCCAGCAGCTTTAAGGGACAGGGAAGGTCAAGCCCTGAAGCTTTCTTT.